One and the same sample provided the 8 T cell receptor beta chains below, sequenced in a study of post-analysis software for immune sequencing data. Study results and limitations: A handful of TRBV segments occurring more often in patients than controls included TRBV5-6, TRBV5-1 and TRBV20-1.

Prepared TCR beta cDNA libraries contained unique molecular identifiers. TCRdb ran MiXCR on the PCR reads and lists one entry per CDR3 protein. The data show approximately 730,000 distinct CDR3 sequences, less than 35% seen once. What these receptors recognize is not known. Sequenced input: blood. These receptors came from a girl aged 5-17 years with multiple sclerosis.

The table lists this clonotype with a few counts. This sequence joins TRBV29-1 and TRBJ1-5; TRBD1 matches 12 bases. Per the germline V gene, CDR1 is SQVTM and CDR2 is ANQGSEA. J lost 6 bases, V lost 2 bases, and 5 bases had no gene match. The CDR3 is 15 amino acids. The CDR3 region has the DNA TGCAGCGTTGAATCCGGGACAGGGGGCAGTCAGCCCCAGCATTTT. This translates into CSVESGTGGSQPQHF.

V gene TRBV4-3 combines with J gene TRBJ2-3; D unclear. CDR3 size: 15 residues. Germline V CDR1 and CDR2: LGHNA, YSLEER. Trimming took 0 bases from V and 3 from J, leaving 10 bases between them. The CDR3 spells CASSQDRRATDTQYF. The CDR3 DNA sequence: TGCGCCAGCAGCCAAGATCGTCGAGCGACAGATACGCAGTATTTT.

The rearrangement uses TRBV15 and TRBJ2-1; the match to TRBD2 covers 11 bases. The CDR3 is 18 residues long. V dropped 0 bases and J dropped 3; count of bases not matched to a gene: 7. Per the germline V gene, CDR1 is LNHNV and CDR2 is YYDKDF (reference sequence). Here the CDR3 reads CATSRERTSGSIYNEQFF. CDR3 DNA: TGTGCCACCAGCAGAGAACGTACTAGCGGGAGCATCTACAATGAGCAGTTCTTC.

With regard to this clonotype: A read error may account for a junction end that differs from germline. V is TRBV14 and J is TRBJ2-5; D tentatively reads TRBD1 or TRBD2 (5 bases each). This CDR3 is built from 15 residues. The V gene's germline CDR1 is SGHDN and CDR2 FVKESK. This chain's CDR3 is CASSPIPGPQETQYF. The CDR3 region has the DNA TGTGCCAGCAGCCCCATCCCGGGACCGCAAGAGACCCAGTACTTT. Complete variable domain (other parts from reference TRBV14 and TRBJ2-5): EAGVTQFPSHSVIEKGQTVTLRCDPISGHDNLYWYRRVMGKEIKFLLHFVKESKQDESGMPNNRFLAERTGGTYSTLKVQPAELEDSGVYFCASSPIPGPQETQYFGPGTRLLVL.

This rearrangement joins TRBV20-1 to TRBJ1-6, with 7 bases aligning to TRBD1. Germline V gene sequence: CDR1 DFQATT, CDR2 SNEGSKA (reference sequence). This CDR3 spans 16 amino acids. J gave up 4 bases and V 4 bases, and 10 bases lay outside the gene matches. CDR3 nucleotide sequence: TGCAGTGCTACCCCGACAGGGCCCCCTTATAATTCACCCCTCCACTTT. Amino acid sequence: CSATPTGPPYNSPLHF.

The chain combines TRBV7-2 with TRBJ2-6; no clear D. V was pared by 1 base and J by 2 bases, with 6 bases between. CDR3 size: 15 residues. CDR1 is SGHTA, CDR2 FQGNSA, per germline. CDR3 region: CASSLGPTGANVLTF. DNA of the CDR3: TGTGCCAGCAGCTTAGGGCCTACTGGGGCCAACGTCCTGACTTTC.

J is TRBJ2-1 and V is TRBV4-2, with D hard to call. Germline V gene sequence: CDR1 LGHNA, CDR2 YNFKEQ. Trimming cost V 1 base and J 0 bases, with 7 bases left between them. The CDR3 contains 15 residues. The CDR3 loop reads CASSQGSGSYNEQFF. The CDR3 DNA follows: TGTGCCAGCAGCCAAGGGTCCGGCTCCTACAATGAGCAGTTCTTC.

The genes are TRBV12-3 or TRBV12-4 and TRBJ2-1, with a possible D match to TRBD2 (7 bases). Trimming took 4 bases from V and 2 from J, leaving 12 bases between them. The CDR3 extends over 15 amino acids. CDR3 sequence (DNA): TGTGCCAGCAGTTCTAGCGGACAGACCTACAATGAGCAGTTCTTC. This encodes CASSSSGQTYNEQFF.